The 24 T cell receptor beta chains given below trace back to one sample, sequenced in a study of T cell clones after liver transplantation. Clones were read by immunoSEQ multiplex PCR, and TCRdb kept only the in-frame ones, dropping some. The sample lists under 130,000 clones, approximately 79% occurring once. This material consisted of CD4+ T cells from blood, taken around 44 months after liver transplant. The source of these receptors is a human patient who received a liver transplant. Some T cells may originate from the graft donor.

This chain uses TRBV5-4 with TRBJ1-1; D uncertain. The V and J ends lost 0 bases and 3 bases respectively, with 9 bases between them. Germline V CDR1 and CDR2: SGHNT, YYREEE (reference sequence). The CDR3 runs 14 residues. The CDR3 reads CASSLGDTYTEAFF. The DNA for the CDR3 is TGTGCCAGCAGCTTGGGTGACACATACACTGAAGCTTTCTTT.

This clone was detected only once. CDR3 sequence: CASSLTGVQPQHF. The CDR3 bases are TGTGCCAGCAGCTTGACAGGCGTTCAGCCCCAGCATTTT. This chain joins TRBV7-9 and TRBJ1-5; D possibly corresponds to TRBD1 (6 bases). CDR1 and CDR2 (germline): SEHNR, FQNEAQ (reference sequence). The V gene lost 3 bases and the J gene lost 6 bases, with 9 bases spanning the gap. The CDR3 covers 13 residues.

V and J are TRBV5-1 and TRBJ2-5, with TRBD1 matching over 7 bases. Germline CDR1 and CDR2: SGHRS and YFSETQ. Trimming took 2 bases from V and 5 from J; bases not matched to a gene: 9. CDR3 length: 15 residues. This CDR3 is CASSFETGPKETQYF. DNA of the CDR3: TGCGCCAGCAGCTTCGAGACAGGGCCTAAGGAGACCCAGTACTTC.

The chain joins TRBV7-8 to TRBJ1-1; D uncertain. The germline gives CDR1 SGHVS, CDR2 FQNEAQ. Deletions cut 4 bases from V and 1 base from J, with 7 bases between. The CDR3 contains 13 residues. CDR3 in amino acids: CASSSKPNTEAFF. Written as DNA, the CDR3 is TGTGCCAGCAGCTCCAAACCGAACACTGAAGCTTTCTTT.

This clone was observed once. The CDR3 DNA sequence: TGCGCCAGCAGCTTGTTTCCGGGAGCCAATTACGAGCAGTACTTC. Protein product: CASSLFPGANYEQYF. The chain is built from TRBV5-1 and TRBJ2-7, with D maybe TRBD2 (6 bases). Germline V CDR1 and CDR2: SGHRS, YFSETQ. The CDR3 is 15 residues long. The V end was cut by 1 base, the J end by 4 bases, with 15 bases between.

The chain carries TRBV5-1 and TRBJ1-4; a weak D match, TRBD1 (6 bases). Germline V CDR1 and CDR2: SGHRS, YFSETQ. The V gene lost 6 bases and the J gene lost 5 bases, with 14 bases spanning the gap. The CDR3 has 14 residues. DNA of the CDR3: TGCGCCAGCACCCGGGGGCGCGGGAATGAAAAACTGTTTTTT. This sequence encodes CASTRGRGNEKLFF.

This clone appeared a single time. The chain has TRBV6-5 and TRBJ1-1; D is possibly TRBD1 (6 bases). The CDR3 runs to 11 residues. CDR1 is MNHEY, CDR2 SVGAGI, per germline. V was cut by 4 bases and J by 11 bases, with 11 bases left in between. The CDR3 coding sequence is TGTGCCAGCAGTTTACAGGGTTGGGCTTTCTTT. It is translated as CASSLQGWAFF.

The rearrangement uses TRBV2 and TRBJ2-5, with 10 bases lining up with TRBD2. Germline CDR1 and CDR2: SNHLY and FYNNEI. V lost 8 bases and J lost 0; bases outside the gene matches: 3. There are 14 residues in the CDR3. Here the CDR3 reads CASLSGRYQETQYF. As DNA, the CDR3 is TGTGCCAGCCTTAGCGGGAGGTACCAAGAGACCCAGTACTTC.

This chain links TRBV9 with TRBJ2-1, with 9 nucleotides matching TRBD1. The J segment lost 9 bases and the V segment lost 0 bases, leaving 4 bases of the junction unmatched. The CDR3 is 14 amino acids. The germline CDR1 and CDR2 sequences are SGDLS and YYNGEE. CDR3 region: CASSVVGQGTEQFF. The CDR3 DNA follows: TGTGCCAGCAGCGTAGTGGGACAGGGAACTGAGCAGTTCTTC.

The V call is TRBV2, the J call TRBJ1-3; TRBD1 is a possible D gene (5 bases). V lost 1 base and J 0 bases, leaving 7 bases between the germline ends. Germline V gene data show CDR1 as SNHLY and CDR2 as FYNNEI. This CDR3 is 15 amino acids long. The CDR3 here is CASSEGDYSGNTIYF. The CDR3 DNA reads TGTGCCAGCAGTGAAGGGGACTACTCTGGAAACACCATATATTTT. The variable domain in full, with the rest retrieved from reference TRBV2 and TRBJ1-3, is EPEVTQTPSHQVTQMGQEVILRCVPISNHLYFYWYRQILGQKVEFLVSFYNNEISEKSEIFDDQFSVERPDGSNFTLKIRSTKLEDSAMYFCASSEGDYSGNTIYFGEGSWLTVV.

The chain links TRBV9 to TRBJ2-3, with 8 positions matching TRBD2. J lost 3 bases, V lost 4 bases, and 10 bases had no gene match. Germline lookup yields CDR1 SGDLS and CDR2 YYNGEE. This CDR3 has 16 amino acids. In nucleotides, the CDR3 is TGTGCCAGCAGCTCCATCGGGGGGGCCGGAACAGATACGCAGTATTTT. Residues: CASSSIGGAGTDTQYF.

In its sample, this clone was seen a few times. The rearrangement links TRBV7-8 to TRBJ2-7; weak D call: TRBD1 (6 bases). Germline V CDR1 and CDR2: SGHVS, FQNEAQ. V was cut by 1 base and J by 6 bases, with 13 bases left in between. This CDR3 is built from 14 residues. The CDR3 bases are TGTGCCAGCAGCTTAGGGGCAGGGGCGGGCGAGCAGTACTTC. Translating it yields CASSLGAGAGEQYF.

Only a few counts were recorded for this clone. The chain couples TRBV7-2 to TRBJ2-2, with 7 bases lining up with TRBD2. V lost 5 bases, J lost 1 base, and 4 bases stayed unmatched. Germline assignment: CDR1 SGHTA and CDR2 FQGNSA. This CDR3 comprises 15 residues. This CDR3 is CASSPGLKNTGELFF. In nucleotides, the CDR3 is TGTGCCAGCAGCCCGGGACTAAAGAACACCGGGGAGCTGTTTTTT.

The V call is TRBV5-1, the J call TRBJ1-1; D may be TRBD1 (5 bases). V lost 0 bases and J 10 bases, leaving 19 bases between the germline ends. This CDR3 spans 15 amino acids. Germline V gives CDR1 SGHRS, CDR2 YFSETQ. CDR3 sequence: CASSLGRDPSTGAFF. DNA of the CDR3: TGCGCCAGCAGCTTGGGGAGGGACCCCTCGACCGGAGCTTTCTTT. The whole variable domain, filled in from reference TRBV5-1 and TRBJ1-1, reads KAGVTQTPRYLIKTRGQQVTLSCSPISGHRSVSWYQQTPGQGLQFLFEYFSETQRNKGNFPGRFSGRQFSNSRSEMNVSTLELGDSALYLCASSLGRDPSTGAFFGQGTRLTVV.

The chain recombines TRBV19 with TRBJ1-3; D gene ambiguous. V dropped 3 bases and J dropped 1 base, with 10 bases sitting between them. CDR3 size: 15 residues. Germline V lookup: CDR1 LNHDA, CDR2 SQIVND (reference sequence). This CDR3 reads CASSITGNSGNTIYF. For the CDR3, the DNA is TGTGCCAGTAGTATTACTGGGAATTCTGGAAACACCATATATTTT.

The sample holds one count of this clone. The chain uses TRBV7-2 and TRBJ1-5; D might be TRBD1 (6 bases). The germline gives CDR1 SGHTA, CDR2 FQGNSA. Trimming took off 6 bases at V and 4 bases at J, with 10 bases between the two ends. The CDR3 covers 13 residues. The CDR3 is CASSTDRNQPQHF. DNA for the CDR3: TGTGCCAGCAGTACCGACAGGAATCAGCCCCAGCATTTT.

The rearrangement joins TRBV11-2 to TRBJ2-7; TRBD2 matches at 15 bases. Germline CDR1 and CDR2: SGHAT and FQNNGV. The CDR3 extends over 17 amino acids. V dropped 5 bases and J dropped 6; count of bases not matched to a gene: 11. DNA of the CDR3: TGTGCCAGCAGCCCCCGGACTAGCGGGAGGGCCCTTTCCGAGCAGTACTTC. Protein product: CASSPRTSGRALSEQYF. The full variable domain, its missing parts supplied by reference TRBV11-2 and TRBJ2-7, is EAGVAQSPRYKIIEKRQSVAFWCNPISGHATLYWYQQILGQGPKLLIQFQNNGVVDDSQLPKDRFSAERLKGVDSTLKIQPAKLEDSAVYLCASSPRTSGRALSEQYFGPGTRLTVT.

This clone was picked up one time. V is TRBV5-1 and J is TRBJ2-7; D unclear. CDR1 and CDR2 from the germline V gene are SGHRS and YFSETQ. CDR3 length: 14 residues. V lost 0 bases and J lost 2, with 9 bases in between. The DNA of the CDR3 is TGCGCCAGCAGCTTGGTACCAGAGACCTACGAGCAGTACTTC. Encoded protein: CASSLVPETYEQYF.

V gene TRBV5-4 combines with J gene TRBJ1-3; D gene unclear. CDR3 length: 16 amino acids. V shed 0 bases and J shed 0 bases, with 10 bases lying between them. Germline V lookup: CDR1 SGHNT, CDR2 YYREEE (reference sequence). CDR3 amino acids: CASSLDPGVSGNTIYF. CDR3 in DNA: TGTGCCAGCAGCTTGGATCCAGGCGTCTCTGGAAACACCATATATTTT.

V gene TRBV9 combines with J gene TRBJ1-3; tentatively, D is TRBD1 (5 bases). CDR3 length: 18 residues. The ends were cut back, 4 bases at V and 7 bases at J, with 27 bases in the middle. Germline CDR1 SGDLS, CDR2 YYNGEE. The DNA of the CDR3 is TGTGCCAGCAGCTCCCGGGTGGAGGGCAGGGAAGGTTGGAACACCATATATTTT. Protein: CASSSRVEGREGWNTIYF.

Turning to this clone: This CDR3 is also generated by other DNA sequences in the sample. This sequence joins TRBV9 and TRBJ2-1; tentatively, D is TRBD2 (6 bases). CDR3 length: 14 residues. With 2 bases removed from V and 4 bases from J, the gap between germline ends came to 10 bases. Germline CDR1 reads SGDLS; CDR2 reads YYNGEE. The CDR3 loop reads CASSVGGTYNEQFF. CDR3 sequence (DNA): TGTGCCAGCAGCGTTGGAGGGACTTACAATGAGCAGTTCTTC. Drawing the rest from reference TRBV9 and TRBJ2-1, the complete variable domain is DSGVTQTPKHLITATGQRVTLRCSPRSGDLSVYWYQQSLDQGLQFLIQYYNGEERAKGNILERFSAQQFPDLHSELNLSSLELGDSALYFCASSVGGTYNEQFFGPGTRLTVL.

The V and J genes are TRBV18 and TRBJ1-1; the D is unclear. The V end was cut by 3 bases, the J end by 1 base, with 15 bases between. The CDR3 consists of 16 residues. CDR1 and CDR2 (germline): KGHSH, LQKENI. Written as DNA, the CDR3 is TGTGCCAGCTCACCCCGTTCGGGCGGTCCGAACACTGAAGCTTTCTTT. It translates to CASSPRSGGPNTEAFF.

The chain combines TRBV30 with TRBJ1-2; 7 nucleotides match TRBD1. The J segment lost 6 bases and the V segment lost 1 base, leaving 5 bases of the junction unmatched. The CDR3 runs to 13 residues. Germline V gene data show CDR1 as GTSNPN and CDR2 as SVGIG (reference sequence). The CDR3 region is CAWSGDSDDGYTF. In DNA, the CDR3 is TGTGCCTGGAGTGGGGACAGCGACGATGGCTACACCTTC. The variable domain in full, completed from reference TRBV30 and TRBJ1-2, reads SQTIHQWPATLVQPVGSPLSLECTVEGTSNPNLYWYRQAAGRGLQLLFYSVGIGQISSEVPQNLSASRPQDRQFILSSKKLLLSDSGFYLCAWSGDSDDGYTFGSGTRLTVV.

The chain employs TRBV27 and TRBJ1-4; D possibly corresponds to TRBD1 (5 bases). Germline V gives CDR1 MNHEY, CDR2 SMNVEV (reference sequence). The CDR3 extends over 12 amino acids. Trimming took off 5 bases at V and 13 bases at J, with 14 bases between the two ends. The CDR3 sequence: CASSMVGGRLFF. CDR3 DNA: TGTGCCAGCAGTATGGTGGGGGGACGACTGTTTTTT.